Below, one T cell receptor beta chain is given with its context. Its target is unknown. PCR involved 60 Vbeta and 13 Jbeta primers. Authors' methods: In a later analysis, the count reached tens of millions of unique TCR beta chains, with approximately 10 million shared. Here immunoSEQ multiplex PCR was the method, and the copy in TCRdb shows in-frame clones only, minus some. The D gene and trimming were derived from the DNA, and the V and J assignments and clone size from that table. The table includes more than 95,000 clones, 55% to 75% detected once. The data belong to a study of cytomegalovirus exposure and HLA in healthy donors. The study, taken as a whole, reports: The authors reported that TCR beta sequences could predict HLA-A and HLA-B alleles. These predictions were accurate for most subjects in the first cohort.

The CDR3 loop spans 15 amino acids. V lost 0 bases and J lost 2, with 10 bases in between. The germline V gene has CDR1 LGHNA and CDR2 YNFKEQ. At sampling all donors were nominally healthy, likely with unrecorded immune exposures. This chain joins TRBV4-2 and TRBJ1-2; a weak D match, TRBD1 (5 bases). The sample was PBMCs. This TCR came from a man between 60 and 75 years old in good health and CMV-seronegative. This CDR3 is CASSQDLRGNYGYTF. The CDR3 DNA reads TGTGCCAGCAGCCAAGATCTGCGGGGCAACTATGGCTACACCTTC.